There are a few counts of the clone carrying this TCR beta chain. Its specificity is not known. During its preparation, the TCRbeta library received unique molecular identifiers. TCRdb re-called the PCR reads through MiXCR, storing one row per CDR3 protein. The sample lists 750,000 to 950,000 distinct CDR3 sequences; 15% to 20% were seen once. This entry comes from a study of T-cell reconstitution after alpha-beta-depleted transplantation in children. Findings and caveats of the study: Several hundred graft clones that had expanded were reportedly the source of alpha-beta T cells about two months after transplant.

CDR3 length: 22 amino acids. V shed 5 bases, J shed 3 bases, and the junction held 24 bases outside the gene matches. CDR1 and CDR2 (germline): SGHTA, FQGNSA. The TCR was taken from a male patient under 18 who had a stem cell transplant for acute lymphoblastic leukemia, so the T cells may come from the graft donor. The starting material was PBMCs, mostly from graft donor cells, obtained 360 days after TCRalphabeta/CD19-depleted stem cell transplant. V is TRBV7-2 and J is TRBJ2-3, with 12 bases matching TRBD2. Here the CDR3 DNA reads TGTGCCAGCAGCAACGGGACTCTGATATCTACCTTGACTAGCGGGAGAACAGATACGCAGTATTTT. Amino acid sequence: CASSNGTLISTLTSGRTDTQYF.